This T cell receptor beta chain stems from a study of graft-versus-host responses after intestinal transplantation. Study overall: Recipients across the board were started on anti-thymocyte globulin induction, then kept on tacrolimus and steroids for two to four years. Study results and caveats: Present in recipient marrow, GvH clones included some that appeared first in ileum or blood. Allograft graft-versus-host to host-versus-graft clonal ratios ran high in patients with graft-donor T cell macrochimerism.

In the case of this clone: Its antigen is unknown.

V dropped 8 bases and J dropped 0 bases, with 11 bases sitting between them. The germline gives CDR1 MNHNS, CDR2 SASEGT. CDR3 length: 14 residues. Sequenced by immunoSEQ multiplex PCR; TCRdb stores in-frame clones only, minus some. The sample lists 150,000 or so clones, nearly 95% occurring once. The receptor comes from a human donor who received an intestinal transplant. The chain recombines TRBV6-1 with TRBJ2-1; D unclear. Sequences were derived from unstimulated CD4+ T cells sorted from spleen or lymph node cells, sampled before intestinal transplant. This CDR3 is CASLRQGSYNEQFF. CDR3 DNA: TGTGCCAGCCTTAGACAAGGCTCCTACAATGAGCAGTTCTTC.